This TCR beta chain was sequenced during a study of blood T cell repertoires in COVID-19. For the study at large: T cells, B-cell-depleted T cells, or PBMCs provided the cDNA or gDNA that served as material.

Looked up from germline, CDR1 is MRHNA and CDR2 is SNTAGT. V lost 4 bases, J lost 4 bases, and 13 bases lay in between. The CDR3 sequence is 14 residues long. In the authors' workflow: The assay estimated nucleated cells by amplifying reference gene primers. The method was immunoSEQ multiplex PCR; TCRdb's version includes in-frame clones alone and lacks a portion of them. That table is the source of V, J and clone size, and D and trimming were worked out from the DNA. This table holds about 36,000 clones, 70% to 90% found once. The chain is built from TRBV6-4 and TRBJ1-1, with D uncertain. The source material was peripheral blood. This clonotype originated in a human donor in a cohort sampled during active COVID-19. CDR3 protein: CASSAIVGSTEAFF. The CDR3 nucleotides read TGTGCCAGCAGTGCGATCGTGGGGAGCACTGAAGCTTTCTTT.